A selection of T cell receptor beta chains follows, all from one sample in a study of cytomegalovirus exposure and HLA in healthy donors. Repertoires were generated with immunoSEQ multiplex PCR, while TCRdb's copy carries only in-frame clones and drops some. Among over 85,000 clones listed, 85% to 95% were seen once. Input material: PBMCs. The receptors were sampled from a woman younger than 30 in good health and CMV-seronegative. The CDR3 runs from the conserved cysteine through the conserved F or W. D genes are given only for firm matches. The listing skips clone size in some rows; elsewhere it reads once, few, many or a size class.

j_call	v_call	clone_size	d_call	cdr3_aa	cdr3_nt
TRBJ1-5	TRBV6-1	NA	NA	CASSERGGQPQHF	TGTGCCAGCAGTGAGCGCGGTGGTCAGCCCCAGCATTTT
TRBJ1-2	TRBV11-3	NA	TRBD1	CASSTQVGGGYTF	TGTGCCAGCAGCACCCAAGTAGGGGGCGGCTACACCTTC
TRBJ1-1	TRBV6-5	NA	TRBD1	CASSYSQGDMNTEAFF	TGTGCCAGCAGTTACTCCCAGGGGGATATGAACACTGAAGCTTTCTTT
TRBJ1-2	TRBV10-3	NA	NA	CAISPPRGDGYGYTF	TGTGCCATCAGCCCCCCTCGGGGGGATGGCTATGGCTACACCTTC
TRBJ2-3	TRBV18	NA	TRBD2	CASSPFRTSGRVDTQYF	TGTGCCAGCTCACCATTCAGGACTAGCGGGAGAGTAGATACGCAGTATTTT
TRBJ1-5	TRBV19	NA	NA	CASMQDFGVNQPQHF	TGTGCCAGTATGCAAGATTTTGGAGTCAATCAGCCCCAGCATTTT
TRBJ2-4	TRBV27	NA	TRBD1	CASSLSGQGPKNIQYF	TGTGCCAGCAGTCTTTCGGGACAGGGACCCAAAAACATTCAGTACTTC
TRBJ2-7	TRBV19	NA	NA	CASSRMGSSYEQYF	TGTGCCAGTAGTCGCATGGGGAGCTCCTACGAGCAGTACTTC
TRBJ2-7	TRBV19	once	NA	CASSIVKREQYF	TGTGCCAGTAGTATAGTTAAGAGGGAGCAGTACTTC
TRBJ2-3	TRBV7-2	NA	TRBD2	CASSRTSGADTQYF	TGTGCCAGCAGTCGGACTAGCGGTGCAGATACGCAGTATTTT
TRBJ1-4	TRBV30	NA	TRBD1	CAWDRGSREKLFF	TGTGCCTGGGACAGGGGTTCAAGGGAAAAACTGTTTTTT
TRBJ2-2	TRBV4-1	NA	TRBD2	CASSQASGGNTGELFF	TGCGCCAGCAGCCAAGCTAGCGGGGGGAACACCGGGGAGCTGTTTTTT
TRBJ1-2	TRBV4-1	NA	NA	CASSQGAYGYTF	TGCGCCAGCAGCCAGGGGGCCTATGGCTACACCTTC
TRBJ2-2	TRBV7-8	NA	NA	CASSLVVGGELFF	TGTGCCAGCAGCTTAGTAGTCGGCGGGGAGCTGTTTTTT
TRBJ2-2	TRBV9	NA	NA	CASSGPRTAANTGELFF	TGTGCCAGCAGCGGACCTCGGACAGCCGCCAACACCGGGGAGCTGTTTTTT
TRBJ2-2	TRBV30	NA	NA	CAWSRTFTGELFF	TGTGCCTGGAGTCGGACATTCACCGGGGAGCTGTTTTTT
TRBJ1-5	TRBV5-8	once	NA	CASSKAEAQPQHF	TGTGCCAGCAGCAAAGCCGAGGCTCAGCCCCAGCATTTT
TRBJ1-1	TRBV11-3	NA	NA	CASSPSTGTEAFF	TGTGCCAGCAGCCCCTCCACAGGGACTGAAGCTTTCTTT
TRBJ2-2	TRBV9	NA	NA	CASSVAGNGELFF	TGTGCCAGCAGCGTAGCAGGGAACGGGGAGCTGTTTTTT
TRBJ2-6	TRBV4-1	NA	NA	CASSQSSPGQPLSGANVLTF	TGCGCCAGCAGCCAATCTTCCCCGGGACAACCGCTTTCTGGGGCCAACGTCCTGACTTTC
TRBJ1-1	TRBV29-1	NA	TRBD1	CSVEIGDRDRVRDRTEAFF	TGCAGCGTTGAAATCGGGGACCGGGACAGGGTCAGGGATCGCACTGAAGCTTTCTTT
TRBJ1-1	TRBV4-1	NA	TRBD1	CASSQERQGAGTEAFF	TGCGCCAGCAGCCAAGAGCGACAGGGGGCTGGGACTGAAGCTTTCTTT
TRBJ2-2	TRBV29-1	NA	TRBD2	CSGPPVLAGGAAGELFF	TGCAGCGGTCCCCCTGTACTAGCGGGAGGAGCTGCCGGGGAGCTGTTTTTT
TRBJ2-1	TRBV6-5	NA	NA	CASTDLLSSYNEQFF	TGTGCCAGCACAGACTTGCTAAGCTCCTACAATGAGCAGTTCTTC
TRBJ2-1	TRBV25-1	NA	TRBD1	CASGPTGANEQFF	TGTGCCAGCGGGCCGACAGGGGCCAATGAGCAGTTCTTC
TRBJ2-3	TRBV29-1	NA	TRBD1	CSVESQGAPDTQYF	TGCAGCGTTGAATCACAGGGGGCTCCAGATACGCAGTATTTT
TRBJ2-7	TRBV7-8	NA	NA	CASTFGIAGGVYEQYF	TGTGCCAGCACCTTCGGGATTGCGGGTGGCGTCTACGAGCAGTACTTC
TRBJ2-1	TRBV4-3	many	TRBD2	CASSQGTSDYNEQFF	TGCGCCAGCAGCCAAGGGACTAGCGACTACAATGAGCAGTTCTTC
TRBJ2-1	TRBV5-6	once	NA	CASSKDQGNEQFF	TGTGCCAGCAGTAAAGACCAGGGTAACGAGCAGTTCTTC
TRBJ1-2	TRBV2	NA	NA	CASSPYSQGYDYGYTF	TGTGCCAGCAGTCCCTACTCTCAGGGTTACGACTATGGCTACACCTTC
TRBJ2-5	TRBV30	NA	NA	CAWSPTGGIQETQYF	TGTGCCTGGAGCCCAACCGGAGGAATTCAAGAGACCCAGTACTTC
TRBJ2-3	TRBV27	NA	TRBD2	CASSFLRLAGGPTDTQYF	TGTGCCAGCAGTTTCCTCCGACTAGCGGGAGGGCCTACAGATACGCAGTATTTT
TRBJ2-7	TRBV13	once	NA	CASSYITGSSYEQYF	TGTGCCAGCAGCTATATAACAGGGAGCTCCTACGAGCAGTACTTC
TRBJ2-7	TRBV19	NA	NA	CASSMTDSSYEQYF	TGTGCCAGTAGTATGACGGACAGTTCCTACGAGCAGTACTTC
TRBJ2-2	TRBV14	NA	NA	CASSQAHGNPNTGELFF	TGTGCCAGCAGCCAAGCTCATGGCAACCCGAACACCGGGGAGCTGTTTTTT
TRBJ1-2	TRBV27	once	TRBD1	CASSSYTGQDNYGYTF	TGTGCCAGCAGTTCCTATACGGGACAGGATAACTATGGCTACACCTTC
TRBJ2-7	TRBV7-9	NA	NA	CASSIRARPAYEQYF	TGTGCCAGCAGCATACGCGCGCGGCCTGCCTACGAGCAGTACTTC
TRBJ2-7	TRBV6-5	NA	TRBD2	CASRPSGSVAYEQYF	TGTGCCAGCAGACCTAGCGGGAGCGTCGCCTACGAGCAGTACTTC
TRBJ2-5	TRBV4-1	NA	TRBD2	CASSHELAGGLQETQYF	TGCGCCAGCAGCCACGAACTAGCGGGGGGCCTCCAAGAGACCCAGTACTTC
TRBJ2-1	TRBV19	NA	TRBD2	CASKMGGSSYNEQFF	TGTGCCAGTAAAATGGGGGGGAGCTCCTACAATGAGCAGTTCTTC
TRBJ1-5	TRBV5-8	NA	TRBD1	CASSYLWGQNLNQPQHF	TGTGCCAGCAGCTACCTATGGGGACAGAATCTGAATCAGCCCCAGCATTTT
TRBJ2-1	TRBV9	once	TRBD2	CASSRGTSGIYNEQFF	TGTGCCAGCAGTCGAGGGACTAGCGGGATTTACAATGAGCAGTTCTTC
TRBJ1-4	TRBV6-6	NA	TRBD1	CASSHPQGGVEKLFF	TGTGCCAGCAGTCACCCTCAAGGGGGCGTTGAAAAACTGTTTTTT
TRBJ2-1	TRBV7-9	NA	TRBD2	CASSLLSGGYHEQFF	TGTGCCAGCAGCCTCCTTAGCGGGGGGTACCATGAGCAGTTCTTC
TRBJ2-1	TRBV6-1	NA	NA	CASSGALRSSYNEQFF	TGTGCCAGCAGTGGGGCCCTCCGTAGCTCCTACAATGAGCAGTTCTTC
TRBJ1-1	TRBV7-9	NA	NA	CASTAWGGPTEAFF	TGTGCCAGCACCGCCTGGGGGGGCCCCACTGAAGCTTTCTTT
TRBJ1-2	TRBV7-2	NA	NA	CASSFGAAYGYTF	TGTGCCAGCAGCTTTGGGGCAGCTTATGGCTACACCTTC
TRBJ2-4	TRBV7-9	NA	NA	CASSIQGDIQYF	TGTGCCAGCAGCATACAAGGGGACATTCAGTACTTC
TRBJ2-1	TRBV18	NA	TRBD1	CASSPDRGYAYNEQFF	TGTGCCAGCTCACCGGACAGGGGGTATGCCTACAATGAGCAGTTCTTC
TRBJ1-5	TRBV27	NA	TRBD1	CASRGDREQPQHF	TGTGCCAGCCGCGGGGACAGGGAGCAGCCCCAGCATTTT
TRBJ1-4	TRBV18	once	NA	CASSPPEPLSEKLFF	TGTGCCAGCTCACCACCGGAGCCTCTTAGCGAAAAACTGTTTTTT
TRBJ1-1	TRBV7-9	few	NA	CASSLANMNTEAFF	TGTGCCAGCAGCTTAGCCAACATGAACACTGAAGCTTTCTTT
TRBJ2-7	TRBV7-6	NA	TRBD1	CASSLDRGSYEQYF	TGTGCCAGCAGCTTAGACAGGGGAAGCTACGAGCAGTACTTC
TRBJ1-2	TRBV7-8	few	NA	CASTELQASNYGYTF	TGTGCCAGCACCGAATTACAGGCATCTAACTATGGCTACACCTTC
TRBJ2-2	TRBV7-6	NA	NA	CASRELAEDTGELFF	TGTGCCAGCAGGGAATTAGCGGAGGACACCGGGGAGCTGTTTTTT